The 32 T cell receptor beta chains presented below share a single source sample, sequenced in a study of control samples from healthy donors and cancer patients. Profiling relied on immunoSEQ multiplex PCR, and the TCRdb table lists in-frame clones only, not all of them. The sample contains about 150,000 clones, nearly 95% of which appear only once. Material: blood. The receptors come from a man in his fifties in good health.

The chain couples TRBV10-3 to TRBJ2-7; 8 bases fit TRBD1. The germline CDR1 and CDR2 sequences are ENHRY and SYGVKD. V was clipped by 4 bases and J by 0 bases; unmatched bases: 5. This CDR3 is built from 15 residues. Here the CDR3 DNA reads TGTGCCATCAGTGGGGGACAGGCCACCTCCTACGAGCAGTACTTC. This translates into CAISGGQATSYEQYF.

The chain has TRBV5-1 and TRBJ1-1, with D uncertain. Germline V gene data show CDR1 as SGHRS and CDR2 as YFSETQ. Between the trimmed V and J ends, which lost 1 base and 1 base, there was a span of 2 bases. The CDR3 runs 12 residues. CDR3 loop: CASSLRNTEAFF. The CDR3 coding sequence is TGCGCCAGCAGCTTGAGGAACACTGAAGCTTTCTTT.

This chain connects TRBV3-1 (or the pseudogene TRBV3-2) to TRBJ2-1; TRBD2 matches at 10 bases. This CDR3 contains 15 residues. The germline V gene has CDR1 LGHDT and CDR2 YNNKEL (reference sequence). Trimming at V came to 4 bases and at J to 8 bases, leaving 8 bases not matched to a gene. CDR3 region: CASSLGTSGIYEQFF. CDR3 bases: TGTGCCAGCAGCCTAGGTACTAGCGGGATTTATGAGCAGTTCTTC.

J is TRBJ2-5 and V is TRBV5-1; possible D gene TRBD2, 5 bases. Germline CDR1 SGHRS, CDR2 YFSETQ. The V end lost 4 bases, the J end lost 1 base, and 11 bases lay between the germline ends. The CDR3 is 14 amino acids. For the CDR3, the DNA is TGCGCCAGCAGCCGACCGGGATCCCAAGAGACCCAGTACTTC. This encodes CASSRPGSQETQYF.

This chain connects TRBV4-2 to TRBJ2-5; D possibly corresponds to TRBD1 (6 bases). Deletions cut 5 bases from V and 5 bases from J, with 18 bases between. Germline lookup yields CDR1 LGHNA and CDR2 YNFKEQ. This CDR3 has 15 amino acids. The CDR3 protein is CASSNRAGATETQYF. In DNA, the CDR3 is TGTGCCAGCAGCAACAGGGCCGGAGCTACGGAGACCCAGTACTTC.

The rearrangement joins TRBV6-5 to TRBJ1-3; the D gene is possibly TRBD1 (5 bases). Deletions cut 2 bases from V and 0 bases from J, with 11 bases between. The CDR3 has 16 residues. Germline CDR1 reads MNHEY; CDR2 reads SVGAGI. The CDR3 region is CASSYQGPSSGNTIYF. DNA for the CDR3: TGTGCCAGCAGTTACCAGGGCCCCAGCTCTGGAAACACCATATATTTT.

This clone has only one observation. This chain connects TRBV30 to TRBJ2-7; 12 bases agree with TRBD2. The CDR3 has 14 residues. V gave up 2 bases and J gave up 4 bases; unmatched junction bases: 3. Germline V CDR1 and CDR2: GTSNPN, SVGIG (reference sequence). The CDR3 bases are TGTGCCTGGAGTAATGGACTAGCGGGGTACGAGCAGTACTTC. This encodes CAWSNGLAGYEQYF.

The chain carries TRBV18 and TRBJ2-3, with D possibly being TRBD1 (5 bases). Germline CDR1 is KGHSH and CDR2 is LQKENI. This CDR3 has 16 residues. V was cut by 2 bases and J by 1 base, with 13 bases left in between. The CDR3 coding sequence is TGTGCCAGCTCACCAGGGGCCGGAGTAGGCACAGATACGCAGTATTTT. Protein product: CASSPGAGVGTDTQYF.

The rearrangement links TRBV3-1 (or the pseudogene TRBV3-2) to TRBJ1-1, with D hard to call. The germline V gene encodes CDR1 LGHDT and CDR2 YNNKEL (reference sequence). The V gene lost 5 bases and the J gene lost 4 bases, with 11 bases spanning the gap. CDR3 length: 13 residues. The CDR3 is CASSGIIGTEAFF. Here the CDR3 DNA reads TGTGCCAGCAGCGGAATAATCGGCACTGAAGCTTTCTTT.

V and J are TRBV9 and TRBJ1-4; D is unclear. Between the trimmed V and J ends, which lost 2 bases and 5 bases, there was a span of 7 bases. The length of the CDR3 is 13 residues. Per the germline V gene, CDR1 is SGDLS and CDR2 is YYNGEE. The CDR3 region has the DNA TGTGCCAGCAGCGTGGCCCTCAATGAAAAACTGTTTTTT. It is translated as CASSVALNEKLFF.

V usage is TRBV10-3 and J usage is TRBJ1-1; no clear D. The V gene lost 0 bases and the J gene lost 4 bases, with 12 bases spanning the gap. CDR1 is ENHRY, CDR2 SYGVKD, per germline. CDR3 length: 15 amino acids. CDR3 nucleotide sequence: TGTGCCATCAGTGAGTCGTTGATAGTGGGCACTGAAGCTTTCTTT. Residues: CAISESLIVGTEAFF.

V and J are TRBV3-1 (or the pseudogene TRBV3-2) and TRBJ2-1; 8 bases agree with TRBD2. Losses at the gene ends were 1 base for V and 4 bases for J; bases not matched to a gene: 0. The germline V gene encodes CDR1 LGHDT and CDR2 YNNKEL (reference sequence). This CDR3 has 14 residues. CDR3 nucleotides: TGTGCCAGCAGCCAAGCGGGAGGGTACAATGAGCAGTTCTTC. This codes for CASSQAGGYNEQFF.

This rearrangement joins TRBV5-1 to TRBJ2-3; 11 bases align to TRBD1. This CDR3 region has 15 residues. Germline V gene sequence: CDR1 SGHRS, CDR2 YFSETQ. J was trimmed by 4 bases and V by 0 bases; bases with no gene match: 1. Written as DNA, the CDR3 is TGCGCCAGCAGCTTGGGGACAGGGGGCCCAGATACGCAGTATTTT. Protein sequence: CASSLGTGGPDTQYF.

The chain combines TRBV5-4 with TRBJ2-7, with D uncertain. The length of the CDR3 is 11 residues. Germline-derived CDR1 and CDR2 are SGHNT and YYREEE (reference sequence). V was clipped by 2 bases and J by 6 bases, with 6 bases between them. The CDR3 DNA reads TGTGCCAGCAGCTTTGCGCTCGAGCAGTACTTC. This gives the protein CASSFALEQYF.

V is TRBV27 and J is TRBJ2-3; D is perhaps TRBD1 or TRBD2 (5 bases each). CDR3 length equals 18 residues. CDR1 is MNHEY and CDR2 is SMNVEV in the germline V gene (reference sequence). The V gene lost 5 bases and the J gene lost 6 bases, with 27 bases spanning the gap. In DNA form, the CDR3 reads TGTGCCAGCAGTACCAACTCCGGGACCCAAAAGTTATGGGATACGCAGTATTTT. This encodes CASSTNSGTQKLWDTQYF.

CDR3 sequence (DNA): TGTGCCAGTAGTCCTCCGGGACTAGCTGATACGCAGTATTTT. Encoded protein: CASSPPGLADTQYF. The chain couples TRBV19 to TRBJ2-3, with 9 nucleotides matching TRBD2. CDR3 length: 14 amino acids. Germline trimming cut 5 bases from V and 6 bases from J; bases unmatched to any gene: 6. Germline CDR1 reads LNHDA; CDR2 reads SQIVND (reference sequence).

The genes are TRBV7-9 and TRBJ2-2; no firm D call. The CDR3 sequence is 15 residues long. Trimming pared 5 bases from V and 5 bases from J, leaving 15 bases between. Germline lookup yields CDR1 SEHNR and CDR2 FQNEAQ (reference sequence). CDR3 sequence reads: CASSRDQTGTGELFF. The CDR3 coding sequence is TGTGCCAGCAGCCGTGATCAAACCGGGACCGGGGAGCTGTTTTTT.

This clone was counted a single time. The DNA for the CDR3 is TGTGCCAGCAGTTCCGGTTTGGCGGAGTCGTACACCTTC. Amino acids: CASSSGLAESYTF. The chain recombines TRBV12-3 or TRBV12-4 with TRBJ1-2; D gene uncertain. Deletions cut 4 bases from V and 11 bases from J, with 17 bases between. CDR3 length equals 13 residues.

The V and J genes are TRBV25-1 and TRBJ2-1, with 9 bases fitting TRBD1. Germline V CDR1 and CDR2: MGHDK, SYGVNS. The length of the CDR3 is 14 residues. V shed 6 bases and J 3 bases; nucleotides not matched to a gene: 3. CDR3 in DNA: TGTGCCAGCAGGCAGACAGGGGGCTACAATGAGCAGTTCTTC. This sequence encodes CASRQTGGYNEQFF.

The chain recombines TRBV9 with TRBJ2-1; TRBD1 matches at 8 bases. The length of the CDR3 is 15 residues. V shed 0 bases and J 7 bases; nucleotides not matched to a gene: 6. The germline V gene has CDR1 SGDLS and CDR2 YYNGEE. The CDR3 DNA reads as TGTGCCAGCAGCGTAGGGCAGGGGGCGCGGAATGAGCAGTTCTTC. It yields the protein CASSVGQGARNEQFF.

The chain carries TRBV13 and TRBJ2-1; TRBD2 aligns across 9 bases. With V trimmed by 5 bases and J by 0 bases, 8 bases remained unmatched. Germline values: CDR1 PRHDT, CDR2 FYEKMQ (reference sequence). The CDR3 extends over 17 amino acids. DNA for the CDR3: TGTGCCAGCAGCCCTCGGACTAGCGAGAGCTCCTACAATGAGCAGTTCTTC. Protein sequence: CASSPRTSESSYNEQFF. The full variable domain, completed using reference TRBV13 and TRBJ2-1, is AAGVIQSPRHLIKEKRETATLKCYPIPRHDTVYWYQQGPGQDPQFLISFYEKMQSDKGSIPDRFSAQQFSDYHSELNMSSLELGDSALYFCASSPRTSESSYNEQFFGPGTRLTVL.

The CDR3, as DNA: TGTGCCAGCAGCTCCGTTGGGGACTATGAGCAGTTCTTC. Its translation is CASSSVGDYEQFF. The V and J genes are TRBV7-9 and TRBJ2-1; a weak D match, TRBD2 (6 bases). The V and J ends lost 4 bases and 8 bases respectively, with 12 bases between them. Germline assignment: CDR1 SEHNR and CDR2 FQNEAQ (reference sequence). This CDR3 is built from 13 residues.

The chain joins TRBV30 to TRBJ1-3; the D is unclear. CDR3 size: 11 residues. Germline lookup yields CDR1 GTSNPN and CDR2 SVGIG (reference sequence). Trimming took off 2 bases at V and 5 bases at J, with 4 bases between the two ends. The CDR3 reads CAWSHRNTIYF. CDR3 in DNA: TGTGCCTGGAGTCATAGAAACACCATATATTTT. Full variable domain (outside the CDR3, taken from reference TRBV30 and TRBJ1-3): SQTIHQWPATLVQPVGSPLSLECTVEGTSNPNLYWYRQAAGRGLQLLFYSVGIGQISSEVPQNLSASRPQDRQFILSSKKLLLSDSGFYLCAWSHRNTIYFGEGSWLTVV.

This clone was picked up a small number of times. V is TRBV27 and J is TRBJ1-2, with D perhaps TRBD1 (6 bases). Germline V gene data show CDR1 as MNHEY and CDR2 as SMNVEV (reference sequence). The V gene lost 8 bases and the J gene lost 9 bases, with 19 bases spanning the gap. The CDR3 has 13 residues. The CDR3 bases are TGTGCCAGCTGGAACGCAGGGGCCGCCAGCTACACCTTC. It is translated as CASWNAGAASYTF.

The rearrangement uses TRBV18 and TRBJ2-6; the D gene is possibly TRBD2 (5 bases). V lost 6 bases and J 1 base, leaving 10 bases between the germline ends. Germline-derived CDR1 and CDR2 are KGHSH and LQKENI. The CDR3 is 15 residues long. The DNA of the CDR3 is TGTGCCAGCTCGGGAGAAAGTTCTGGGGCCAACGTCCTGACTTTC. Protein sequence: CASSGESSGANVLTF.

The J gene is TRBJ1-6, the V gene TRBV12-3 or TRBV12-4; D is undetermined. The V and J ends lost 6 bases and 5 bases respectively, with 8 bases between them. The CDR3 is made up of 13 amino acids. The CDR3 reads CASRSINNSPLHF. DNA of the CDR3: TGTGCCAGCAGGTCAATTAATAATTCACCCCTCCACTTT.

V is TRBV10-3 and J is TRBJ1-1; D may be TRBD1 (5 bases). Germline V lookup: CDR1 ENHRY, CDR2 SYGVKD. V lost 2 bases and J 0 bases, leaving 10 bases between the germline ends. The CDR3 length is 15 residues. The CDR3 spells CAISETGFMNTEAFF. The CDR3 DNA reads as TGTGCCATCAGTGAGACAGGATTTATGAACACTGAAGCTTTCTTT.

V gene TRBV11-2 combines with J gene TRBJ1-2; D possibly corresponds to TRBD1 (5 bases). V lost 0 bases and J lost 4, with 9 bases in between. This CDR3 has 14 residues. Germline-derived CDR1 and CDR2 are SGHAT and FQNNGV. CDR3 nucleotide sequence: TGTGCCAGCAGCTTAGAGGGCAGGGCCTATGGCTACACCTTC. It encodes CASSLEGRAYGYTF. Based on the CDR3 plus reference TRBV11-2 and TRBJ1-2, the full variable domain is EAGVAQSPRYKIIEKRQSVAFWCNPISGHATLYWYQQILGQGPKLLIQFQNNGVVDDSQLPKDRFSAERLKGVDSTLKIQPAKLEDSAVYLCASSLEGRAYGYTFGSGTRLTVV.

The rearrangement links TRBV9 to TRBJ1-2; 8 bases match TRBD1. Germline CDR1 reads SGDLS; CDR2 reads YYNGEE. CDR3 length: 14 residues. The junction had 8 bases not matched to a gene; V was cut back by 3 bases and J by 7 bases. Here the CDR3 reads CASSAGQGISGYTF. CDR3 DNA sequence: TGTGCCAGCAGCGCAGGACAGGGTATTTCTGGCTACACCTTC. Together with reference TRBV9 and TRBJ1-2, the CDR3 gives the full variable domain: DSGVTQTPKHLITATGQRVTLRCSPRSGDLSVYWYQQSLDQGLQFLIQYYNGEERAKGNILERFSAQQFPDLHSELNLSSLELGDSALYFCASSAGQGISGYTFGSGTRLTVV.

The V call is TRBV5-1, the J call TRBJ2-1; 8 nucleotides align to TRBD1. There are 15 residues in the CDR3. Germline V gene lookup returns CDR1 SGHRS and CDR2 YFSETQ. The trim removed 0 bases at V and 7 bases at J, leaving 6 bases unmatched. Here the CDR3 DNA reads TGCGCCAGCAGCTTGGCCGGACAGGGCTGGAATGAGCAGTTCTTC. Encoded protein: CASSLAGQGWNEQFF.

The chain employs TRBV19 and TRBJ2-3; unclear D gene. Germline CDR1 LNHDA, CDR2 SQIVND (reference sequence). V was pared by 2 bases and J by 0 bases, with 6 bases between. This CDR3 has 14 amino acids. This CDR3 reads CASSILLSTDTQYF. CDR3 nucleotides: TGTGCCAGTAGTATATTACTTAGCACAGATACGCAGTATTTT.

The chain joins TRBV28 to TRBJ1-1; the D gene is possibly TRBD1 (5 bases). Looked up from germline, CDR1 is MDHEN and CDR2 is SYDVKM. Trimming took 7 bases from V and 0 from J, leaving 12 bases between them. The CDR3 contains 14 residues. For the CDR3, the DNA is TGTGCCAGCATCCCTGGGACGGTGAACACTGAAGCTTTCTTT. This codes for CASIPGTVNTEAFF.